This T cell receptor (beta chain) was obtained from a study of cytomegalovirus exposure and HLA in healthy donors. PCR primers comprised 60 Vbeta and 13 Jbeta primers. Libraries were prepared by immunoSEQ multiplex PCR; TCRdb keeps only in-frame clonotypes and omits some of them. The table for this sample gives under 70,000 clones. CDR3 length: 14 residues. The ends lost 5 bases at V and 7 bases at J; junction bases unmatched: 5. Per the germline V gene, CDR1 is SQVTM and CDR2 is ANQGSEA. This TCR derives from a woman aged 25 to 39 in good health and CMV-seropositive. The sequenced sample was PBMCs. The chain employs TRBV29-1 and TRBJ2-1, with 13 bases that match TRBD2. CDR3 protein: CSVSRTSGSNEQFF. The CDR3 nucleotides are TGCAGCGTTTCACGGACTAGCGGGAGTAATGAGCAGTTCTTC.